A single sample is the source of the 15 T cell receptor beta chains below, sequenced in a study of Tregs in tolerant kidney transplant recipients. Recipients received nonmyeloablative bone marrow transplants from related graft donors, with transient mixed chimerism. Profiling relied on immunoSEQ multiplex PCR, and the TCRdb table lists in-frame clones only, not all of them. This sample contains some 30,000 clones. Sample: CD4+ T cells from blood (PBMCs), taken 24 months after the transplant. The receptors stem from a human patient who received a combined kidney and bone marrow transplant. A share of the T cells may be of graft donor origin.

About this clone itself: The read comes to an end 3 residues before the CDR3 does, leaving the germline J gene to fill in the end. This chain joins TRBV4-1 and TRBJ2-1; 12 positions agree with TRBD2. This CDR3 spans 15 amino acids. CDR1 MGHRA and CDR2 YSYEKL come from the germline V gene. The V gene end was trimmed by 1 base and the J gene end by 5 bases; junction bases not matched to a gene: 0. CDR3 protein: CASSQGTSGNNEQFF. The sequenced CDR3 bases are TGCGCCAGCAGCCAAGGGACTAGCGGGAACAATGAG.

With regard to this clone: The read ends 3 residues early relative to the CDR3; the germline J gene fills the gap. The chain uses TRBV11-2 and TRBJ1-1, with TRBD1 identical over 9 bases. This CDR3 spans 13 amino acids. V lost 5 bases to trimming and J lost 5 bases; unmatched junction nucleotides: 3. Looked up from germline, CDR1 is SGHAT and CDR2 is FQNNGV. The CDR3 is CASSRTGATEAFF. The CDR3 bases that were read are TGTGCCAGCAGCCGGACAGGGGCGACTGAA.

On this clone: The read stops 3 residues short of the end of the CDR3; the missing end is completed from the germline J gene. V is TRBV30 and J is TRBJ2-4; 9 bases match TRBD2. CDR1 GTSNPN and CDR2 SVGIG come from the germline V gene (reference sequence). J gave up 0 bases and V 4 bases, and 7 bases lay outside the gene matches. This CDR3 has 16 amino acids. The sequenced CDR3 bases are TGTGCCTGGACAGACCGGCGGGAGGGAGCCAAAAACATT. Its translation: CAWTDRREGAKNI. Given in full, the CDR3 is CAWTDRREGAKNIQYF.

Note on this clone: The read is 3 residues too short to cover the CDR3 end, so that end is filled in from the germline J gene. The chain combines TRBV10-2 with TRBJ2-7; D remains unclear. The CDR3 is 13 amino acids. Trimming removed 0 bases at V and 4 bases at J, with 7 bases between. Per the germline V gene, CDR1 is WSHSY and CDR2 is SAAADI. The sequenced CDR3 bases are TGCGCCAGCAGTGAGTCGACACTGTACGAG. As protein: CASSESTLYE. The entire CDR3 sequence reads CASSESTLYEQYF.

CDR3 sequence: CASSLRTRQQGQETQYF. CDR3 DNA, as far as it was read: TGCGCCAGCAGCTTGCGGACCCGACAACAGGGACAAGAGACC. The chain is built from TRBV5-1 and TRBJ2-5; TRBD1 might be the D (6 bases). The DNA ends 3 residues before the CDR3 does, and the rest of the CDR3 is filled in from the germline J gene. Deletions cut 1 base from V and 2 bases from J, with 18 bases between. Germline V gene lookup returns CDR1 SGHRS and CDR2 YFSETQ. This CDR3 spans 17 amino acids. Full variable domain (missing parts from reference TRBV5-1 and TRBJ2-5): KAGVTQTPRYLIKTRGQQVTLSCSPISGHRSVSWYQQTPGQGLQFLFEYFSETQRNKGNFPGRFSGRQFSNSRSEMNVSTLELGDSALYLCASSLRTRQQGQETQYFGPGTRLLVL.

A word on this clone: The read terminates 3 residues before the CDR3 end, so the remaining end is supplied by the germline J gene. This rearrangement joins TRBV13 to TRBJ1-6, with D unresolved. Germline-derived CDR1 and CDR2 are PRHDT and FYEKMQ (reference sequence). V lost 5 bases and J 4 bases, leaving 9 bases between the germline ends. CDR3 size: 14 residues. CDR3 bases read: TGTGCCAGCAGCCAAGCCGGTTATAATTCACCC. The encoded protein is CASSQAGYNSP. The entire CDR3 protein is CASSQAGYNSPLHF.

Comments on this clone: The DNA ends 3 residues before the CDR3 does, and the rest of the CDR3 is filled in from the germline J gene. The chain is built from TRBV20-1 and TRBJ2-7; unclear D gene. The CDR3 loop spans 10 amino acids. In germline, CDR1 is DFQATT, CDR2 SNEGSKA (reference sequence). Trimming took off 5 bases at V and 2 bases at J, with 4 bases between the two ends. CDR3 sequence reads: CSAQTYEQYF. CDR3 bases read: TGCAGTGCTCAAACCTACGAG.

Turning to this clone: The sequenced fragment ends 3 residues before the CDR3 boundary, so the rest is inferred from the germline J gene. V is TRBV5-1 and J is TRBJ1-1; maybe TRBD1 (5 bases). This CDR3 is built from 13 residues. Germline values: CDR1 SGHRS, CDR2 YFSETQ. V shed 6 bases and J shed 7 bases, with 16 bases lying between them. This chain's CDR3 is CASNQGGDDEAFF. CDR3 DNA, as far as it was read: TGCGCCAGCAACCAGGGAGGGGATGATGAA. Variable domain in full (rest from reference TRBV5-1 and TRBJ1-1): KAGVTQTPRYLIKTRGQQVTLSCSPISGHRSVSWYQQTPGQGLQFLFEYFSETQRNKGNFPGRFSGRQFSNSRSEMNVSTLELGDSALYLCASNQGGDDEAFFGQGTRLTVV.

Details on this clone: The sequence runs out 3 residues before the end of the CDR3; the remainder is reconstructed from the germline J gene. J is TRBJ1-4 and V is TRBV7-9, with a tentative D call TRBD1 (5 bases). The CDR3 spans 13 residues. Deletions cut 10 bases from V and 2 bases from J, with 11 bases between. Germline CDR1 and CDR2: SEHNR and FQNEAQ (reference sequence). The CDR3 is CATGGVTNEKLFF. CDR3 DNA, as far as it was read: TGTGCCACCGGGGGGGTTACTAATGAAAAA.

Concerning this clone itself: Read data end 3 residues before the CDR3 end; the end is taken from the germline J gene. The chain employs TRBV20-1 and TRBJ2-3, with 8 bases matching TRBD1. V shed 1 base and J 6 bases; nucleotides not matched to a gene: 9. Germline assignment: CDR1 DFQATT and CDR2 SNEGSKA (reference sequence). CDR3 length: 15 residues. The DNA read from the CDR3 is TGCAGTGCTAGAGCCCCGACAGGGGTAATTGATACG. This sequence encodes CSARAPTGVIDT. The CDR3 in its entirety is CSARAPTGVIDTQYF.

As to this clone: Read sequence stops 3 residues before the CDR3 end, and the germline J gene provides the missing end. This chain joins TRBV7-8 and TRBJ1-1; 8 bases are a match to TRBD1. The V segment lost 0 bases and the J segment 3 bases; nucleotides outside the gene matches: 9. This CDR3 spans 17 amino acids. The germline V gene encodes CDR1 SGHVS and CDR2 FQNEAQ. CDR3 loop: CASSLAMDRDMYTEAFF. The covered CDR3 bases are TGTGCCAGCAGCTTAGCGATGGACAGGGATATGTACACTGAA.

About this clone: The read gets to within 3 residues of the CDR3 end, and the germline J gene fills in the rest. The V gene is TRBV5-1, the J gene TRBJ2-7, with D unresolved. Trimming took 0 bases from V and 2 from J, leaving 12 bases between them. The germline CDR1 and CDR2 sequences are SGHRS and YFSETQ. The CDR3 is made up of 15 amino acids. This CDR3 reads CASSLDSLRAYEQYF. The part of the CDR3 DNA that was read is TGCGCCAGCAGCTTGGACTCCTTGCGCGCCTACGAG. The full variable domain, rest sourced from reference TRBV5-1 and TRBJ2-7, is KAGVTQTPRYLIKTRGQQVTLSCSPISGHRSVSWYQQTPGQGLQFLFEYFSETQRNKGNFPGRFSGRQFSNSRSEMNVSTLELGDSALYLCASSLDSLRAYEQYFGPGTRLTVT.

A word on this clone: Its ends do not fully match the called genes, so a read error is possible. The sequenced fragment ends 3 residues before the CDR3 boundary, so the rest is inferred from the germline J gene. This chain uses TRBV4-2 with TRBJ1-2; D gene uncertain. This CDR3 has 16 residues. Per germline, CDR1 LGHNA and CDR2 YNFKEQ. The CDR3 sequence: CASSQGRRLANYGYTF. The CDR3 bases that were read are TGCGCCAGCAGCCAAGGGCGACGGCTAGCTAACTATGGC.

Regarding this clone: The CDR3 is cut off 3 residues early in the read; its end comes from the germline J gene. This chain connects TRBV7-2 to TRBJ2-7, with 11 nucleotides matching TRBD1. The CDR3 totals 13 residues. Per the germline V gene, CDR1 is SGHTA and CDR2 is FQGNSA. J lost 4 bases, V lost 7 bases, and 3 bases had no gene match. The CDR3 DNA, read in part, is TGTGCCAGCACCGGACAGGGGGCTTACGAG. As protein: CASTGQGAYE. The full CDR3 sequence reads CASTGQGAYEQYF.

CDR3 region: CASSFGGINNEQFF. CDR3 DNA, as far as it was read: TGTGCCAGCAGTTTCGGGGGAATAAACAATGAG. The rearrangement uses TRBV12-3 or TRBV12-4 and TRBJ2-1, with a weak D call TRBD2 (6 bases). The CDR3 goes on 3 residues after the read ends, and that part is filled in from the germline J gene. The CDR3 totals 14 residues. Trimming shortened V by 3 bases and J by 5 bases, and 11 bases separated the two germline ends.